This TCR beta chain is from a study of PD-L1 blockade in urothelial cancer. Study-wide background: There were a median of around 140,000 T cells in blood samples.

CDR1 SGHKS and CDR2 YYEKEE come from the germline V gene (reference sequence). The CDR3 covers 13 residues. The V end was cut by 2 bases, the J end by 10 bases, with 10 bases between. Data came from immunoSEQ multiplex PCR; TCRdb stores just in-frame clones and leaves some out. This table holds 40,000 to 45,000 clones, approximately 90% found once. The source is a woman aged 60-75 years with urothelial cancer. The chain combines TRBV5-5 with TRBJ1-6; tentative D call: TRBD1 (5 bases). This material consisted of PBMCs, taken around atezolizumab (anti-PD-L1) treatment. CDR3 residues: CASSLQVDSPLHF. CDR3 in DNA: TGTGCCAGCAGCTTACAGGTAGACTCACCCCTCCACTTT.